The 13 T cell receptor beta chains given below trace back to one sample, sequenced in a study of blood T cell repertoires in COVID-19. TCRdb's table, derived via immunoSEQ multiplex PCR, lists solely in-frame clones and lacks some. The sample holds around 300,000 clones, around 89% seen once. What was sequenced was PBMCs or T cells enriched from blood (not recorded which). The receptors were gathered from a woman in her late teens or twenties who had recovered from COVID-19.

This chain uses TRBV19 with TRBJ1-1; the D is unclear. The CDR3 length is 12 residues. V was clipped by 5 bases and J by 6 bases, with 10 bases between them. The germline CDR1 and CDR2 sequences are LNHDA and SQIVND (reference sequence). The CDR3 here is CASSGPRAEAFF. DNA for the CDR3: TGTGCCAGTAGTGGGCCGCGGGCTGAAGCTTTCTTT.

The chain couples TRBV10-2 to TRBJ2-2; D uncertain. The V gene's germline CDR1 is WSHSY and CDR2 SAAADI. The CDR3 sequence is 13 residues long. Trimming shortened V by 3 bases and J by 3 bases, and 5 bases separated the two germline ends. CDR3 sequence (DNA): TGCGCCAGCAGTGACCCCTACACCGGGGAGCTGTTTTTT. It specifies CASSDPYTGELFF.

This chain uses TRBV30 with TRBJ2-5, with D possibly TRBD1 on 6 matching bases. The CDR3 is made up of 11 amino acids. V lost 7 bases, J lost 2 bases, and 8 bases lay in between. The V gene's germline CDR1 is GTSNPN and CDR2 SVGIG (reference sequence). This CDR3 is CAFGQQETQYF. The DNA for the CDR3 is TGTGCCTTTGGACAGCAAGAGACCCAGTACTTC.

This chain joins TRBV28 and TRBJ2-3; D uncertain. The CDR3 totals 12 residues. The V end was cut by 5 bases, the J end by 3 bases, with 6 bases between. Germline CDR1 and CDR2: MDHEN and SYDVKM. In DNA, the CDR3 is TGTGCCAGCAGTCCTCGGACAGATACGCAGTATTTT. It is translated as CASSPRTDTQYF.

This sequence joins TRBV7-3 and TRBJ1-3; possibly TRBD1 for D (5 bases). Germline V CDR1 and CDR2: SGHTA, FQGTGA. This CDR3 comprises 13 residues. The V and J ends lost 0 bases and 8 bases respectively, with 8 bases between them. This CDR3 is CASSLTKGDTIYF. The CDR3 bases are TGTGCCAGCAGCTTAACAAAAGGGGACACCATATATTTT.

The chain uses TRBV13 and TRBJ1-2, with TRBD1 as a possible D gene (5 bases). The CDR3 length is 14 residues. Germline-derived CDR1 and CDR2 are PRHDT and FYEKMQ (reference sequence). Trimming removed 5 bases from V and 6 bases from J, with 16 bases in between. For the CDR3, the DNA is TGTGCCAGCAGCGCCGTAGATTGGGGCGATGGCTACACCTTC. Translation: CASSAVDWGDGYTF. Full variable domain (missing parts from reference TRBV13 and TRBJ1-2): AAGVIQSPRHLIKEKRETATLKCYPIPRHDTVYWYQQGPGQDPQFLISFYEKMQSDKGSIPDRFSAQQFSDYHSELNMSSLELGDSALYFCASSAVDWGDGYTFGSGTRLTVV.

The chain recombines TRBV10-3 with TRBJ1-3; D gene unclear. This CDR3 comprises 15 residues. CDR1 is ENHRY, CDR2 SYGVKD, per germline. Trimming shortened V by 3 bases and J by 0 bases, and 9 bases separated the two germline ends. CDR3 loop: CAISDTGSSGNTIYF. In nucleotides, the CDR3 is TGTGCCATCAGTGATACCGGGAGCTCTGGAAACACCATATATTTT.

The gene calls are TRBV18 and TRBJ1-3; possibly TRBD1 for D (5 bases). Germline CDR1 reads KGHSH; CDR2 reads LQKENI. Trimming cost V 2 bases and J 2 bases, with 7 bases left between them. The CDR3 extends over 14 amino acids. For the CDR3, the DNA is TGTGCCAGCTCACCAGGGGCGACTGGAAACACCATATATTTT. It codes for CASSPGATGNTIYF. Variable domain in full (rest from reference TRBV18 and TRBJ1-3): NAGVMQNPRHLVRRRGQEARLRCSPMKGHSHVYWYRQLPEEGLKFMVYLQKENIIDESGMPKERFSAEFPKEGPSILRIQQVVRGDSAAYFCASSPGATGNTIYFGEGSWLTVV.

The rearrangement joins TRBV28 to TRBJ1-6; D ambiguous. V dropped 0 bases and J dropped 6 bases, with 6 bases sitting between them. CDR3 length: 14 amino acids. Germline V gene data show CDR1 as MDHEN and CDR2 as SYDVKM. CDR3 nucleotide sequence: TGTGCCAGCAGTTTATGGGCCAGTAATTCACCCCTCCACTTT. Translating gives CASSLWASNSPLHF.

V gene TRBV24-1 combines with J gene TRBJ2-7; 8 bases fit TRBD2. Germline loops: CDR1 KGHDR, CDR2 SFDVKD. V lost 3 bases to trimming and J lost 4 bases; unmatched junction nucleotides: 10. The CDR3 is 16 amino acids. CDR3 in amino acids: CATSDPPRTSSYEQYF. CDR3 bases: TGTGCCACCAGTGATCCCCCCCGGACTAGCAGTTACGAGCAGTACTTC.

This clone showed up just a few times. V and J are TRBV25-1 and TRBJ1-5, with D unclear. With 4 bases removed from V and 0 bases from J, the gap between germline ends came to 7 bases. Germline V lookup: CDR1 MGHDK, CDR2 SYGVNS. The CDR3 totals 14 residues. The CDR3 region has the DNA TGTGCCAGCAGTGCACGTAGTAGCAATCAGCCCCAGCATTTT. This gives the protein CASSARSSNQPQHF.

This chain connects TRBV2 to TRBJ1-3; 7 bases agree with TRBD1. Trimming took 4 bases from V and 4 from J; bases not matched to a gene: 1. This CDR3 has 13 residues. Germline V CDR1 and CDR2: SNHLY, FYNNEI. CDR3 sequence reads: CASSVTGGNTIYF. For the CDR3, the DNA is TGTGCCAGCAGTGTGACAGGGGGAAACACCATATATTTT.

This rearrangement joins TRBV7-3 to TRBJ1-5; D gene ambiguous. The length of the CDR3 is 13 residues. V dropped 0 bases and J dropped 6 bases, with 6 bases sitting between them. Germline V gives CDR1 SGHTA, CDR2 FQGTGA. CDR3 protein: CASSLTRGQPQHF. CDR3 nucleotide sequence: TGTGCCAGCAGCTTAACGAGAGGTCAGCCCCAGCATTTT.